The present T cell receptor (beta chain) was sequenced within a study of CD8+CD57+ T cells in acquired aplastic anemia. Study-wide findings and caveats: Significant differences in CD8+ Simpson's diversity were not observed between patients and controls.

This clonotype has at least ten counts. Antigen: not known. The study profiled TCR beta VDJ and CDR3 using genomic DNA as template. From the reads, TCRdb called clonotypes with MiXCR, one entry per CDR3 protein. Of hundreds of thousands of distinct CDR3 sequences listed, 45% to 65% are singletons. Patients selected for sequencing had displayed CD8+CD57+ cell expansion by flow cytometry. All participating patients were living with severe acquired aplastic anemia. Therapy had not been given to patients before blood sampling. The sequenced sample consisted of sorted CD4+, CD8+, or CD8+CD57+ T cells (not recorded which) from PBMCs. This sequence was found in a human donor with aplastic anemia.

Written as DNA, the CDR3 is TGTGCCAGCACCCACCCGGCTAGCGGGGGCTACGAGCAGTACTTC. It is translated as CASTHPASGGYEQYF. J is TRBJ2-7 and V is TRBV6-5, with 10 bases that match TRBD2. With V trimmed by 7 bases and J by 3 bases, 9 bases remained unmatched. Germline CDR1 reads MNHEY; CDR2 reads SVGAGI. The CDR3 contains 15 residues.